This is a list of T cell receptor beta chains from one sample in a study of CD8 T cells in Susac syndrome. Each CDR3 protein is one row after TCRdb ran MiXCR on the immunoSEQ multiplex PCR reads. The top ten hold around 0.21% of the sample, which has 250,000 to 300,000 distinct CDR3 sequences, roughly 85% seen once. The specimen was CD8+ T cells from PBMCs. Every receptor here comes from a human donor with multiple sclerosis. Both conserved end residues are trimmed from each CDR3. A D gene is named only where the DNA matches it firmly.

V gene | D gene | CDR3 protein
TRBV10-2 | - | ASSESAGEAAYNEQF
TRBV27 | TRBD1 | ASSPLTGQGSPYSNQPQH
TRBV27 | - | ASSFRGIGQQHFLSTNEKLF
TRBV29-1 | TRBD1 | SVGRDRDLIGEQY
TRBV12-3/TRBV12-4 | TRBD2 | ASSLAGISYNEQF
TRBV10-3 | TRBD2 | AISPGTSAAYEQY
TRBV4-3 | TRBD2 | ASSQVLPSGSGAEQF
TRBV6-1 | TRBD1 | ASAGTAEYGYT
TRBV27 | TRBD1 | ASSPLDRVAYNEQF
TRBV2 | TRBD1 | ASSERDRGPYEQY
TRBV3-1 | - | ASSQGVGGVNEQF
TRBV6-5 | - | ASSYEGIQETQY
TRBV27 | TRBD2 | ASSSGLAAFYEQY